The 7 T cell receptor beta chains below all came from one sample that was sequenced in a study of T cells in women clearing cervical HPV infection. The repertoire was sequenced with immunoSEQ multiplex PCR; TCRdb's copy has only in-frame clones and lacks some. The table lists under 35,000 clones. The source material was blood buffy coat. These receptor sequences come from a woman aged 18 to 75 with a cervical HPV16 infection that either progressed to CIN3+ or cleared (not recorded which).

CDR3 region: CATSRSYEQYF. The sequenced CDR3 bases are TGTGCCACCTCGCGGTCCTACGAG. The chain joins TRBV2 to TRBJ2-7, with no clear D. The CDR3 extends 3 residues past the end of the read, so its final part is completed from the germline J gene. The length of the CDR3 is 11 residues. Trimming stripped 10 bases from V and 1 base from J, with 8 bases between. Germline V gene sequence: CDR1 SNHLY, CDR2 FYNNEI. Full variable domain (remainder filled in from reference TRBV2 and TRBJ2-7): EPEVTQTPSHQVTQMGQEVILRCVPISNHLYFYWYRQILGQKVEFLVSFYNNEISEKSEIFDDQFSVERPDGSNFTLKIRSTKLEDSAMYFCATSRSYEQYFGPGTRLTVT.

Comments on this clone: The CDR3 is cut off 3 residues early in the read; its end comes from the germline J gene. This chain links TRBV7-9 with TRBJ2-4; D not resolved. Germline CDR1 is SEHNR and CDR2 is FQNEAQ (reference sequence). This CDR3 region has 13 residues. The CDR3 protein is CASSLVGLETQYF. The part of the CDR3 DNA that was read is TGTGCCAGCAGCTTAGTAGGGTTGGAGACT.

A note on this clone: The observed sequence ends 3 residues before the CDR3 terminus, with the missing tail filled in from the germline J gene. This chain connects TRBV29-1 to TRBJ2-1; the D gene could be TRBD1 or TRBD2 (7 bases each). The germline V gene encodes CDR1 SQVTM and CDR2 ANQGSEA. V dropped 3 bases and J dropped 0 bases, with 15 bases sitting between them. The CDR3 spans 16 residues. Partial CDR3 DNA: TGCAGCGTTGAGATAGGGGGCGGGAGCTCCTACAATGAG. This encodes CSVEIGGGSSYNE. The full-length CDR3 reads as CSVEIGGGSSYNEQFF.

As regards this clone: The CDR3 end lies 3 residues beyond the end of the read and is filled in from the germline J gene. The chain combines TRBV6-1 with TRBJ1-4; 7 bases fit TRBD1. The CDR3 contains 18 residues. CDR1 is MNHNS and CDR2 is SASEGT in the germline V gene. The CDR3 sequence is CASSERALGQLVNSPLFF. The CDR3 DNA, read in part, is TGTGCCAGCAGTGAAAGAGCACTGGGACAGCTTGTTAATTCACCA.

The covered CDR3 bases are TGTGCCAGCAGCCCTCAAGCGGGGGGCTACAATGAG. It specifies CASSPQAGGYNE. The complete CDR3 protein is CASSPQAGGYNEQFF. The chain links TRBV7-3 to TRBJ2-1; 9 bases map to TRBD2. The CDR3 end lies 3 residues beyond the end of the read and is filled in from the germline J gene. Germline lookup yields CDR1 SGHTA and CDR2 FQGTGA. V was clipped by 5 bases and J by 3 bases; unmatched bases: 5. This CDR3 is 15 amino acids long. Full variable domain (rest looked up from reference TRBV7-3 and TRBJ2-1): GAGVSQTPSNKVTEKGKYVELRCDPISGHTALYWYRQSLGQGPEFLIYFQGTGAADDSGLPNDRFFAVRPEGSVSTLKIQRTERGDSAVYLCASSPQAGGYNEQFFGPGTRLTVL.

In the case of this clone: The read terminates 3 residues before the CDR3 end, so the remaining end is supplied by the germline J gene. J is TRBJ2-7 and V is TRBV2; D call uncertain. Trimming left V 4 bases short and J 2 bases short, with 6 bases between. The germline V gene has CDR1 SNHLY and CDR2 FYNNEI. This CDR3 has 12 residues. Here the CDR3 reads CASSAGAYEQYF. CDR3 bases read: TGTGCCAGCAGTGCCGGTGCCTACGAG.

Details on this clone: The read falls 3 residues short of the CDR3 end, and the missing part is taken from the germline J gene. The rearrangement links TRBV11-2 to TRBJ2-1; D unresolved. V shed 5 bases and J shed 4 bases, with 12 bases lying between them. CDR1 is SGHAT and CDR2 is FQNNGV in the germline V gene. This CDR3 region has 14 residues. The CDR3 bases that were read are TGTGCCAGCAGCCCCCCCTACTCATACAATGAG. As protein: CASSPPYSYNE. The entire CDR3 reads CASSPPYSYNEQFF. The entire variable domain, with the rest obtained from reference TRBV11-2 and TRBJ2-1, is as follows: EAGVAQSPRYKIIEKRQSVAFWCNPISGHATLYWYQQILGQGPKLLIQFQNNGVVDDSQLPKDRFSAERLKGVDSTLKIQPAKLEDSAVYLCASSPPYSYNEQFFGPGTRLTVL.